This paragraph reports one TCR beta chain. This specimen comes from a study of blood T cell repertoires in COVID-19. Study summary: Samples came from the United States, Italy and Spain, spanning acute and convalescent COVID-19. In each case, the material was cDNA or gDNA derived from T cells, B-cell-depleted T cells, or PBMCs.

V was pared by 3 bases and J by 1 base, with 11 bases between. The CDR3 is made up of 15 amino acids. Germline assignment: CDR1 MDHEN and CDR2 SYDVKM. Original methodology: Estimation of nucleated cell counts relied on the amplification of reference gene primers. Only in-frame clones appear in the TCRdb table, and some are missing; sequencing was by immunoSEQ multiplex PCR. That table furnishes V, J and clone size, whereas the DNA furnished D and trimming. The sample records approximately 85,000 clones, 90% being singletons. The V gene is TRBV28, the J gene TRBJ2-3; tentatively, D is TRBD2 (6 bases). The sample consisted of peripheral blood. This TCR derives from a woman at least 80 years old with active or convalescent COVID-19. CDR3 bases: TGTGCCAGCAGTTTGGGGGGAACACGCACAGATACGCAGTATTTT. It translates to CASSLGGTRTDTQYF. The whole variable domain, remainder taken from reference TRBV28 and TRBJ2-3, is DVKVTQSSRYLVKRTGEKVFLECVQDMDHENMFWYRQDPGLGLRLIYFSYDVKMKEKGDIPEGYSVSREKKERFSLILESASTNQTSMYLCASSLGGTRTDTQYFGPGTRLTVL.